This TCR beta chain was observed in a study of a mutant IDH1 vaccine in newly diagnosed glioma. Study summary: Week 35 was assigned to visit V12, and week 47 was assigned to visit V13.

This table comes from immunoSEQ multiplex PCR, and its TCRdb copy is limited to in-frame clones, with some not included. The sample lists around 60,000 clones; around 84% were seen once. On this clone: Its antigen is as yet unknown.

Stated time point: week 35, safety follow-up. With topical imiquimod, each dose of the vaccine consisted of 300 ug of mutant IDH1 20-mer peptide. This TCR was recovered from a man aged 25-40 years with glioma. The sample was PBMCs, taken from a glioma patient whose treatment included an IDH1 peptide vaccine.

CDR3 sequence (DNA): TGTGCCAGCACCTTGAGGGGTCATAGCACAGATACGCAGTATTTT. As protein: CASTLRGHSTDTQYF. The V call is TRBV7-2, the J call TRBJ2-3; D is perhaps TRBD1 or TRBD2 (5 bases each). Trimming cost V 7 bases and J 0 bases, with 14 bases left between them. CDR1 and CDR2 (germline): SGHTA, FQGNSA. The CDR3 spans 15 residues.